The 18 T cell receptor beta chains given below trace back to one sample, sequenced in a study of blood T cell repertoires in COVID-19. TCRdb's copy holds only in-frame clones and misses some; the assay was immunoSEQ multiplex PCR. The sample has 390,000 or so clones; 90% are singletons. Material: peripheral blood. The receptor set was obtained from a man in his late teens or twenties with active or convalescent COVID-19.

Remarks on this clone: Other nucleotide sequences in the sample specify the same CDR3. The chain employs TRBV28 and TRBJ1-2, with a weak D call TRBD1 (5 bases). The V and J ends lost 5 bases and 2 bases respectively, with 9 bases between them. This CDR3 is 13 amino acids long. Germline CDR1 MDHEN, CDR2 SYDVKM. CDR3 residues: CASSLTGNYGYTF. The CDR3 DNA sequence: TGTGCCAGCAGTCTAACAGGAAACTATGGCTACACCTTC.

This chain connects TRBV19 to TRBJ2-3, with 16 bases identical to TRBD2. CDR1 and CDR2 from the germline V gene are LNHDA and SQIVND (reference sequence). V shed 8 bases, J shed 2 bases, and the junction held 4 bases outside the gene matches. This CDR3 is built from 16 residues. CDR3 sequence: CASRGTSGRDTDTQYF. As DNA, the CDR3 is TGTGCCAGTCGGGGGACTAGCGGGAGGGACACAGATACGCAGTATTTT.

The V call is TRBV7-3, the J call TRBJ1-2; D call uncertain. Germline lookup yields CDR1 SGHTA and CDR2 FQGTGA. The CDR3 runs 12 residues. V lost 8 bases, J lost 1 base, and 8 bases lay in between. CDR3: CASGDNNYGYTF. CDR3 nucleotide sequence: TGTGCCAGCGGTGACAATAACTATGGCTACACCTTC.

The J gene is TRBJ1-3, the V gene TRBV9, with a tentative D call TRBD1 (5 bases). The V gene lost 2 bases and the J gene lost 0 bases, with 12 bases spanning the gap. This CDR3 has 16 residues. CDR1 and CDR2 (germline): SGDLS, YYNGEE. CDR3 DNA sequence: TGTGCCAGCAGCGTTTCAGGGAAGAGCTCTGGAAACACCATATATTTT. Protein product: CASSVSGKSSGNTIYF.

The V and J genes are TRBV2 and TRBJ1-4; 8 positions agree with TRBD1. The germline V gene encodes CDR1 SNHLY and CDR2 FYNNEI. Trimming took 8 bases from V and 6 from J; bases not matched to a gene: 11. The CDR3 loop spans 15 amino acids. The CDR3 sequence: CASRGDRGSHEKLFF. DNA for the CDR3: TGTGCCAGCCGCGGAGACAGGGGCAGCCATGAAAAACTGTTTTTT.

The genes are TRBV6-6 and TRBJ2-2, with D possibly matching TRBD2 (6 bases). Trimming removed 6 bases from V and 5 bases from J, with 16 bases in between. Per the germline V gene, CDR1 is MNHNY and CDR2 is SVGAGI (reference sequence). The CDR3 is made up of 15 amino acids. CDR3 loop: CASRFTGTHTGELFF. The DNA of the CDR3 is TGTGCCAGCAGATTCACCGGGACTCATACCGGGGAGCTGTTTTTT.

This chain connects TRBV7-8 to TRBJ1-5, with D perhaps matching TRBD1 (5 bases). This CDR3 comprises 16 residues. Germline V lookup: CDR1 SGHVS, CDR2 FQNEAQ. V dropped 5 bases and J dropped 1 base, with 15 bases sitting between them. In DNA form, the CDR3 reads TGTGCCAGCAGCATAGGGACCCCGGGAAGCAATCAGCCCCAGCATTTT. Encoded protein: CASSIGTPGSNQPQHF.

The CDR3 DNA reads as TGTGCCAGCAGCCTCAGGGGGAATACGCAGTATTTT. It translates to CASSLRGNTQYF. V and J are TRBV6-2 or TRBV6-3 and TRBJ2-3; 7 bases fit TRBD1. Germline CDR1 MNHEY, CDR2 SVGEGT. The V and J ends lost 6 bases and 7 bases, in that order; junction bases with no gene match: 4. The CDR3 runs 12 residues.

The chain links TRBV4-1 to TRBJ2-3; no clear D gene. From germline, CDR1 is MGHRA and CDR2 YSYEKL. V lost 1 base to trimming and J lost 5 bases, with 4 bases between them. The CDR3 spans 12 residues. The CDR3 DNA is TGCGCCAGCAGCCAAGTTCTAGATACGCAGTATTTT. This sequence encodes CASSQVLDTQYF.

The genes are TRBV5-5 and TRBJ2-1; D is possibly TRBD2 (6 bases). Trimming shortened V by 6 bases and J by 0 bases, and 13 bases separated the two germline ends. This CDR3 spans 15 amino acids. CDR1 is SGHKS, CDR2 YYEKEE, per germline (reference sequence). The CDR3 protein is CASTILGGSYNEQFF. CDR3 nucleotides: TGTGCCAGCACCATTCTGGGGGGCTCCTACAATGAGCAGTTCTTC.

The chain is built from TRBV7-9 and TRBJ2-7, with TRBD1 matching 10 bases. V lost 5 bases to trimming and J lost 2 bases; unmatched junction nucleotides: 6. CDR3 size: 15 residues. The V gene's germline CDR1 is SEHNR and CDR2 FQNEAQ (reference sequence). The CDR3 here is CASSPQDRGAYEQYF. In DNA, the CDR3 is TGTGCCAGCAGCCCCCAGGACAGGGGGGCCTACGAGCAGTACTTC.

The chain carries TRBV27 and TRBJ1-2; a possible D gene is TRBD1 (6 bases). Trimming took off 2 bases at V and 7 bases at J, with 17 bases between the two ends. Germline lookup yields CDR1 MNHEY and CDR2 SMNVEV (reference sequence). The CDR3 is 15 amino acids. CDR3 sequence reads: CASSLDRGGVGGYTF. The CDR3 DNA follows: TGTGCCAGCAGTTTAGATCGAGGGGGGGTAGGTGGCTACACCTTC.

The chain employs TRBV19 and TRBJ1-5; the match to TRBD1 covers 7 bases. Per the germline V gene, CDR1 is LNHDA and CDR2 is SQIVND (reference sequence). CDR3 length: 14 amino acids. V shed 6 bases, J shed 1 base, and the junction held 3 bases outside the gene matches. The DNA of the CDR3 is TGTGCCAGTAGATTGACAGGGAGCAATCAGCCCCAGCATTTT. Amino acid sequence: CASRLTGSNQPQHF.

V gene TRBV12-3 or TRBV12-4 combines with J gene TRBJ1-2, with no clear D. The CDR3 spans 11 residues. With 3 bases removed from V and 6 bases from J, the gap between germline ends came to 5 bases. CDR3 sequence (DNA): TGTGCCAGCAGTTTCTCTGATGGCTACACCTTC. This codes for CASSFSDGYTF.

This chain joins TRBV4-1 and TRBJ1-5; weak D call: TRBD1 (5 bases). Between the trimmed V and J ends, which lost 1 base and 2 bases, there was a span of 9 bases. This CDR3 contains 15 residues. Germline-derived CDR1 and CDR2 are MGHRA and YSYEKL. CDR3 residues: CASSQADSGNQPQHF. The CDR3 DNA reads as TGCGCCAGCAGCCAAGCAGACAGTGGCAATCAGCCCCAGCATTTT.

The rearrangement uses TRBV5-6 and TRBJ2-7; 10 bases agree with TRBD2. Germline trimming cut 7 bases from V and 6 bases from J; bases unmatched to any gene: 10. Germline CDR1 and CDR2: SGHDT and YYEEEE. This CDR3 is built from 14 residues. The chain's CDR3 is CASSVASGSVEQYF. The CDR3 DNA sequence: TGTGCCAGCTCGGTGGCTAGCGGGAGCGTCGAGCAGTACTTC.

The chain uses TRBV5-4 and TRBJ2-1; tentatively, D is TRBD1 (6 bases). Germline values: CDR1 SGHNT, CDR2 YYREEE (reference sequence). The V end lost 5 bases, the J end lost 4 bases, and 16 bases lay between the germline ends. This CDR3 is 15 amino acids long. The CDR3 bases are TGTGCCAGCAGGGGGGCTGGGACCTTATACAATGAGCAGTTCTTC. Translating gives CASRGAGTLYNEQFF. The full variable domain, with the rest looked up from reference TRBV5-4 and TRBJ2-1, is ETGVTQSPTHLIKTRGQQVTLRCSSQSGHNTVSWYQQALGQGPQFIFQYYREEENGRGNFPPRFSGLQFPNYSSELNVNALELDDSALYLCASRGAGTLYNEQFFGPGTRLTVL.

V is TRBV6-5 and J is TRBJ2-3; no definite D call. Trimming cost V 8 bases and J 2 bases, with 14 bases left between them. Germline CDR1 reads MNHEY; CDR2 reads SVGAGI. CDR3 size: 14 residues. CDR3 DNA: TGTGCCAGCCGTTTTTGGCGGAACACAGATACGCAGTATTTT. Residues: CASRFWRNTDTQYF.